The 8 T cell receptor beta chains reported below all come from one sample, sequenced in a study of PD-1 blockade in classical Hodgkin lymphoma. Each patient's relapse followed autologous stem cell transplantation, and brentuximab vedotin exposure varied. Method: immunoSEQ multiplex PCR; TCRdb's copy keeps in-frame clones and lacks some. The sample holds 20,000 to 30,000 clones, roughly three quarters seen once. The input for sequencing was peripheral blood mononuclear cells (PBMCs), taken at baseline. The receptors were gathered from a human donor with classical Hodgkin lymphoma.

The rearrangement joins TRBV7-9 to TRBJ1-3; TRBD1 agrees at 10 bases. This CDR3 comprises 19 residues. J was trimmed by 3 bases and V by 5 bases; bases with no gene match: 16. Germline V lookup: CDR1 SEHNR, CDR2 FQNEAQ (reference sequence). DNA of the CDR3: TGTGCCAGCAGCCGCAGGACAGGGGGAGGAGAAATAATTGGAAACACCATATATTTT. Its protein product is CASSRRTGGGEIIGNTIYF. Filled out from reference TRBV7-9 and TRBJ1-3, the complete variable domain reads DTGVSQNPRHKITKRGQNVTFRCDPISEHNRLYWYRQTLGQGPEFLTYFQNEAQLEKSRLLSDRFSAERPKGSFSTLEIQRTEQGDSAMYLCASSRRTGGGEIIGNTIYFGEGSWLTVV.

The table lists this clone with a count of one. V gene TRBV5-1 combines with J gene TRBJ2-7, with 7 positions matching TRBD1. Germline loops: CDR1 SGHRS, CDR2 YFSETQ. V dropped 3 bases and J dropped 3; count of bases not matched to a gene: 3. The CDR3 extends over 13 amino acids. The CDR3 nucleotides read TGCGCCAGCAGCTCGACAGGGTACTACGAGCAGTACTTC. It codes for CASSSTGYYEQYF.

This sequence joins TRBV6-6 and TRBJ1-6, with 7 nucleotides matching TRBD1. The CDR3 runs 14 residues. The germline V gene has CDR1 MNHNY and CDR2 SVGAGI (reference sequence). V was pared by 11 bases and J by 3 bases, with 7 bases of the junction left unmatched. DNA of the CDR3: TGTGCCGTACAGGGGAACCTCTATAATTCACCCCTCCACTTT. This encodes CAVQGNLYNSPLHF.

The chain couples TRBV6-4 to TRBJ1-6, with D possibly being TRBD1 (6 bases). Germline loops: CDR1 MRHNA, CDR2 SNTAGT. The CDR3 consists of 16 residues. Deletions cut 3 bases from V and 10 bases from J, with 19 bases between. CDR3 in amino acids: CASSESGAGVGSPLHF. CDR3 coding DNA: TGTGCCAGCAGTGAATCGGGGGCCGGGGTTGGATCACCCCTCCACTTT.

This chain uses TRBV11-3 with TRBJ1-1; D remains ambiguous. V was trimmed by 2 bases and J by 4 bases, leaving 8 bases between them. CDR1 is SGHNT and CDR2 is YENEEA in the germline V gene. This CDR3 has 13 residues. CDR3 nucleotides: TGTGCCAGCAGCTTACAGAGTGGCACTGAAGCTTTCTTT. Its translation is CASSLQSGTEAFF.

The chain recombines TRBV5-8 with TRBJ2-5; 7 bases fit TRBD2. The ends lost 1 base at V and 4 bases at J; junction bases unmatched: 7. The CDR3 totals 15 residues. Germline assignment: CDR1 SGHTS and CDR2 YDEGEE. CDR3 sequence: CASSLSRTRGETQYF. The DNA of the CDR3 is TGTGCCAGCAGCTTGTCTCGGACTAGAGGAGAGACCCAGTACTTC.

This clone was seen a few times. This chain uses TRBV19 with TRBJ2-3; the D is unclear. Trimming left V 1 base short and J 1 base short, with 3 bases between. The germline V gene encodes CDR1 LNHDA and CDR2 SQIVND (reference sequence). The CDR3 covers 13 residues. Here the CDR3 reads CASSIAGTDTQYF. CDR3 bases: TGTGCCAGTAGTATAGCGGGCACAGATACGCAGTATTTT.

This chain links TRBV9 with TRBJ1-4; D gene ambiguous. Looked up from germline, CDR1 is SGDLS and CDR2 is YYNGEE. Trimming removed 0 bases at V and 4 bases at J, with 10 bases between. The CDR3 has 15 residues. The CDR3 nucleotides are TGTGCCAGCAGCGTAGCCCCCAGTGATAATGAAAAACTGTTTTTT. Translated, it gives CASSVAPSDNEKLFF.